Following are 20 T cell receptor beta chains from one sample sequenced in a study of shared clonotypes between healthy human individuals. Measured with immunoSEQ multiplex PCR; TCRdb has only the in-frame clones, and not every one. The sample holds under 2,500,000 clones; approximately 95% are singletons and the top ten take roughly 0.13%. Sample: naive CD4+ T cells sorted from blood. Sample subset: CD45RA+ positively selected. The receptors stem from a man aged 18 to 29 in good health.

V is TRBV16 and J is TRBJ2-7; D is possibly TRBD2 (5 bases). V lost 3 bases and J lost 3, with 6 bases in between. The CDR3 is made up of 12 amino acids. Germline CDR1 KGHSY, CDR2 FQNENV. CDR3 amino acids: CASSQAGYEQYF. The DNA for the CDR3 is TGTGCCAGCAGCCAGGCGGGCTACGAGCAGTACTTC.

V and J are TRBV10-2 and TRBJ2-1; no clear D. V was trimmed by 3 bases and J by 5 bases, leaving 17 bases between them. The germline gives CDR1 WSHSY, CDR2 SAAADI. The CDR3 sequence is 16 residues long. CDR3 region: CASSEWRALLDNEQFF. The CDR3 DNA reads as TGCGCCAGCAGTGAATGGCGAGCTCTACTCGACAATGAGCAGTTCTTC.

The gene calls are TRBV5-8 and TRBJ1-1, with D tentatively TRBD1 (6 bases). Trimming shortened V by 2 bases and J by 1 base, and 12 bases separated the two germline ends. Germline assignment: CDR1 SGHTS and CDR2 YDEGEE. The CDR3 contains 15 residues. CDR3 sequence: CASSFLPTGNTEAFF. CDR3 bases: TGTGCCAGCAGCTTTCTCCCGACAGGGAACACTGAAGCTTTCTTT.

V is TRBV4-3 and J is TRBJ2-3, with 10 bases lining up with TRBD1. V trimming: 0 bases; J trimming: 7 bases; junction bases outside the gene matches: 7. Looked up from germline, CDR1 is LGHNA and CDR2 is YSLEER. The CDR3 length is 16 residues. The CDR3 is CASSQDWGTGDNTQYF. DNA of the CDR3: TGCGCCAGCAGCCAAGATTGGGGGACAGGGGATAATACGCAGTATTTT.

V is TRBV30 and J is TRBJ1-4; D call uncertain. The length of the CDR3 is 14 residues. V was clipped by 5 bases and J by 4 bases, with 14 bases between them. Germline CDR1 is GTSNPN and CDR2 is SVGIG (reference sequence). The CDR3, as DNA: TGTGCCTGGCAATCGACCGCGTTTAATGAAAAACTGTTTTTT. This gives the protein CAWQSTAFNEKLFF.

This clone has only one observation. This chain uses TRBV7-2 with TRBJ2-7, with TRBD2 matching over 12 bases. The CDR3 has 18 residues. V gave up 5 bases and J gave up 0 bases; unmatched junction bases: 11. CDR1 is SGHTA and CDR2 is FQGNSA in the germline V gene. CDR3 in amino acids: CASSPIGLAGTSSYEQYF. CDR3 in DNA: TGTGCCAGCAGCCCAATCGGACTAGCGGGAACAAGCTCCTACGAGCAGTACTTC.

The V gene is TRBV6-1, the J gene TRBJ1-2; TRBD1 matches 7 bases. V lost 3 bases, J lost 5 bases, and 3 bases stayed unmatched. The germline V gene encodes CDR1 MNHNS and CDR2 SASEGT. The CDR3 runs to 13 residues. CDR3 amino acids: CASSERGQYGYTF. The CDR3 DNA sequence: TGTGCCAGCAGTGAGCGGGGACAGTATGGCTACACCTTC.

Only one count was recorded for this clone. The genes are TRBV4-3 and TRBJ2-3; 13 positions agree with TRBD2. V lost 3 bases, J lost 4 bases, and 4 bases stayed unmatched. The germline V gene has CDR1 LGHNA and CDR2 YSLEER. CDR3 length: 16 amino acids. The CDR3 nucleotides read TGCGCCAGCAGCCAGCTACTAGCGGGAGGGCCAGATACGCAGTATTTT. Residues: CASSQLLAGGPDTQYF.

The V and J genes are TRBV29-1 and TRBJ2-7, with TRBD2 as a possible D gene (5 bases). Trimming left V 7 bases short and J 7 bases short, with 14 bases between. CDR3 length: 11 residues. Per the germline V gene, CDR1 is SQVTM and CDR2 is ANQGSEA. The CDR3, as DNA: TGCAGCGCCACAGTAGCGCGGGAGCAGTACTTC. Translated, it gives CSATVAREQYF.

The V call is TRBV28, the J call TRBJ2-7; 8 bases map to TRBD1. J lost 3 bases, V lost 6 bases, and 1 base had no gene match. Germline lookup yields CDR1 MDHEN and CDR2 SYDVKM. There are 12 residues in the CDR3. In DNA, the CDR3 is TGTGCCAGCAGGGACAGGGTCTACGAGCAGTACTTC. Translating it yields CASRDRVYEQYF.

The chain carries TRBV9 and TRBJ1-3; possibly TRBD1 for D (5 bases). Germline assignment: CDR1 SGDLS and CDR2 YYNGEE. The CDR3 consists of 16 residues. V lost 1 base and J lost 3, with 14 bases in between. Here the CDR3 reads CASSVSAGLGGNTIYF. CDR3 nucleotide sequence: TGTGCCAGCAGCGTAAGTGCGGGGCTAGGTGGAAACACCATATATTTT.

This clone is a singleton in its sample. V usage is TRBV5-1 and J usage is TRBJ1-2; 9 positions match TRBD1. The J segment lost 5 bases and the V segment lost 0 bases, leaving 2 bases of the junction unmatched. The CDR3 has 14 residues. Germline CDR1 is SGHRS and CDR2 is YFSETQ. CDR3 sequence (DNA): TGCGCCAGCAGCTTGGTGACAGGGGGATATGGCTACACCTTC. Amino acids: CASSLVTGGYGYTF. Using reference TRBV5-1 and TRBJ1-2 for the parts outside the CDR3, the full variable domain is KAGVTQTPRYLIKTRGQQVTLSCSPISGHRSVSWYQQTPGQGLQFLFEYFSETQRNKGNFPGRFSGRQFSNSRSEMNVSTLELGDSALYLCASSLVTGGYGYTFGSGTRLTVV.

This chain joins TRBV6-1 and TRBJ2-7; possible D gene TRBD2, 6 bases. Germline CDR1 reads MNHNS; CDR2 reads SASEGT. V shed 7 bases and J shed 2 bases, with 12 bases lying between them. This CDR3 is 13 amino acids long. CDR3 nucleotides: TGTGCCAGCATATGGGACTTTACCTACGAGCAGTACTTC. Its translation is CASIWDFTYEQYF.

The chain couples TRBV30 to TRBJ1-2; a weak D match, TRBD1 (5 bases). Trimming shortened V by 1 base and J by 8 bases, and 14 bases separated the two germline ends. The length of the CDR3 is 13 residues. Germline loops: CDR1 GTSNPN, CDR2 SVGIG (reference sequence). Here the CDR3 DNA reads TGTGCCTGGAGTGGCTTGAGGGGCGGAGGCTACACCTTC. Residues: CAWSGLRGGGYTF.

The V call is TRBV7-5, the J call TRBJ2-7; TRBD1 is the table's D call, not checked against the DNA. TRBV7-5 is noted as a pseudogene. The CDR3 has 14 residues. The CDR3 nucleotides read TGTGCCAGAAGCTTAATGGACATCTTATGCGAGCAGTACTTC. It encodes CARSLMDILCEQYF.

V gene TRBV20-1 combines with J gene TRBJ2-3; D may correspond to TRBD1 or TRBD2 (6 bases each). V was cut by 7 bases and J by 6 bases, with 11 bases left in between. The length of the CDR3 is 11 residues. Germline CDR1 and CDR2: DFQATT and SNEGSKA (reference sequence). The CDR3 DNA reads TGCAGTGGTAGGGGGAGGGATACGCAGTATTTT. Residues: CSGRGRDTQYF.

The CDR3 nucleotides read TGTGCCAGCAGCGTAAGTTCTAGCGGGACGGGCGAGCAGTACTTC. Translated, it gives CASSVSSSGTGEQYF. This chain connects TRBV9 to TRBJ2-7; the match to TRBD2 covers 9 bases. The CDR3 length is 15 residues. Trimming at V came to 1 base and at J to 6 bases, leaving 8 bases not matched to a gene. Germline V gene lookup returns CDR1 SGDLS and CDR2 YYNGEE.

The rearrangement links TRBV5-1 to TRBJ2-3; D is perhaps TRBD1 or TRBD2 (6 bases each). The germline V gene encodes CDR1 SGHRS and CDR2 YFSETQ. The CDR3 spans 15 residues. V lost 0 bases to trimming and J lost 2 bases, with 10 bases between them. In DNA, the CDR3 is TGCGCCAGCAGCTTGGATCCGGGGGCCACAGATACGCAGTATTTT. Translation gives CASSLDPGATDTQYF.

The chain combines TRBV9 with TRBJ2-1; the D is unclear. V lost 0 bases and J lost 8, with 12 bases in between. Germline CDR1 reads SGDLS; CDR2 reads YYNGEE. This CDR3 region has 14 residues. CDR3 in DNA: TGTGCCAGCAGCGTAGGTCCCCAGGCCGATGAGCAGTTCTTC. Protein sequence: CASSVGPQADEQFF.

The chain carries TRBV5-8 and TRBJ2-3; D possibly corresponds to TRBD1 (6 bases). The CDR3 sequence is 16 residues long. V dropped 4 bases and J dropped 2 bases, with 17 bases sitting between them. CDR1 and CDR2 from the germline V gene are SGHTS and YDEGEE. The CDR3 region has the DNA TGTGCCAGCAGCCTGGGGGCCACAGGACTCACAGATACGCAGTATTTT. Amino acids: CASSLGATGLTDTQYF.